This TCR beta chain was captured by sequencing in a study of blood T cell repertoires in COVID-19. As for the study in general: Acute and convalescent COVID-19 specimens originated in the United States, Italy and Spain. T cells, B-cell-depleted T cells, or PBMCs provided the cDNA or gDNA that served as material.

In germline, CDR1 is SGHAT, CDR2 FQNNGV. This CDR3 comprises 17 residues. V was pared by 1 base and J by 1 base, with 15 bases between. Per the study methods: Reference gene primer amplification yielded estimated nucleated cell counts. Assay: immunoSEQ multiplex PCR; the TCRdb copy retains only in-frame clones and omits some. For V, J and clone size, that table is used; D and trimming come from the DNA. The table lists around 280,000 clones, 70% to 90% of them singletons. J is TRBJ2-3 and V is TRBV11-2; the D gene is possibly TRBD2 (5 bases). The sequence derives from a woman under 40 who had recovered from COVID-19. Sequences were obtained from peripheral blood. This CDR3 reads CASSLVRATRGTDTQYF. Here the CDR3 DNA reads TGTGCCAGCAGCTTAGTGAGGGCGACACGCGGCACAGATACGCAGTATTTT.